These T cell receptor beta chains were read from a single sample in a study of blood T cell repertoires in COVID-19. The table came from immunoSEQ multiplex PCR; TCRdb's copy has only in-frame clones and leaves some out. The table shows about 220,000 clones, with 85% to 90% occurring only once. Input material: PBMCs or T cells enriched from blood (not recorded which). Every receptor here comes from a woman under 30 in a cohort exposed to, infected with or recovered from COVID-19 (not recorded which). CDR3s include the opening cysteine and the closing phenylalanine or tryptophan. A D gene is named only where the DNA matches it firmly. Only some rows state a clone size, as once, few, many or a class for expanded clones.

TRBJ2-1,TRBV4-1,TRBD2,once,CASRQGLADNEQFF,TGCGCCAGCAGGCAGGGACTAGCTGACAATGAGCAGTTCTTC
TRBJ1-5,TRBV24-1,TRBD1,NA,CATSDQQGAGQPQHF,TGTGCCACCAGTGACCAACAGGGGGCCGGGCAGCCCCAGCATTTT
TRBJ2-7,TRBV19,TRBD2,NA,CASEGSARGGGDYEQYF,TGTGCCAGTGAGGGGAGTGCCAGGGGCGGGGGGGACTACGAGCAGTACTTC
TRBJ1-1,TRBV10-1,NA,NA,CASRSSMNTEAFF,TGCGCCAGCAGAAGTAGCATGAACACTGAAGCTTTCTTT
TRBJ2-7,TRBV4-2,TRBD1,NA,CASSVTTGDVGSKQYF,TGTGCCAGCAGCGTAACGACAGGGGACGTTGGATCGAAGCAGTACTTC
TRBJ2-2,TRBV4-1,NA,NA,CASTKGGAYSDTGELFF,TGCGCCAGCACTAAGGGGGGGGCGTATAGTGACACCGGGGAGCTGTTTTTT
TRBJ1-1,TRBV2,TRBD1,NA,CASSELGTDLNTEAFF,TGTGCCAGCAGTGAATTGGGGACAGACCTGAACACTGAAGCTTTCTTT
TRBJ1-4,TRBV27,NA,NA,CASSLRRGANEKLFF,TGTGCCAGCAGTTTAAGACGGGGTGCTAATGAAAAACTGTTTTTT
TRBJ1-1,TRBV9,NA,NA,CASGTGGTEAFF,TGTGCCAGCGGAACGGGAGGGACAGAAGCTTTCTTT
TRBJ1-5,TRBV19,TRBD1,NA,CASVTPGQGGQPQHF,TGTGCCAGTGTTACTCCGGGACAGGGAGGGCAGCCCCAGCATTTT
TRBJ2-1,TRBV27,TRBD1,NA,CASSLSRQGFEFF,TGTGCCAGCAGTTTATCACGACAGGGTTTCGAGTTCTTC
TRBJ1-4,TRBV28,NA,NA,CASSSPGTQNNEKLFF,TGTGCCAGCAGTTCTCCCGGGACACAGAATAATGAAAAACTGTTTTTT
TRBJ2-7,TRBV7-2,TRBD1,NA,CASSSIQGAGEQYF,TGTGCCAGCAGCTCAATACAGGGGGCGGGCGAGCAGTACTTC
TRBJ2-3,TRBV5-4,NA,NA,CASSWRLATDTQYF,TGTGCCAGCAGCTGGAGGCTAGCGACAGATACGCAGTATTTT
TRBJ2-5,TRBV27,TRBD1,NA,CASSLRGQGQETQYF,TGTGCCAGCAGTTTAAGGGGACAGGGGCAAGAGACCCAGTACTTC
TRBJ1-5,TRBV24-1,NA,NA,CATSDRIGVNQPQHF,TGTGCCACCAGTGACCGCATAGGGGTCAATCAGCCCCAGCATTTT
TRBJ1-1,TRBV19,NA,NA,CASSANRGTEAFF,TGTGCCAGTAGTGCTAACCGAGGGACTGAAGCTTTCTTT
TRBJ1-5,TRBV7-6,NA,NA,CASSDSLLDPNQPQHF,TGTGCCAGCAGCGACAGCTTACTCGACCCCAATCAGCCCCAGCATTTT
TRBJ1-3,TRBV6-1,NA,NA,CASSENRSGNTIYF,TGTGCCAGCAGTGAAAACAGATCTGGAAACACCATATATTTT
TRBJ2-1,TRBV6-1,TRBD2,NA,CASSGNSGGSGREQFF,TGTGCCAGCAGTGGTAATAGCGGGGGCTCAGGACGTGAGCAGTTCTTC
TRBJ1-1,TRBV5-1,NA,NA,CASRTGGGEGMTEAFF,TGCGCCAGCAGGACGGGGGGTGGCGAGGGGATGACTGAAGCTTTCTTT
TRBJ2-1,TRBV7-2,TRBD2,NA,CASSFWGLAGPEQFF,TGTGCCAGCAGCTTCTGGGGACTAGCGGGACCTGAGCAGTTCTTC
TRBJ1-5,TRBV24-1,NA,NA,CATSDQASGGSNQPQHF,TGTGCCACCAGTGACCAAGCAAGCGGCGGTAGCAATCAGCCCCAGCATTTT
TRBJ2-7,TRBV29-1,TRBD2,NA,CSVELAASYEQYF,TGCAGCGTTGAACTAGCGGCCTCCTACGAGCAGTACTTC
TRBJ2-7,TRBV24-1,NA,NA,CATSDETTYEQYF,TGTGCCACCAGTGACGAGACTACCTACGAGCAGTACTTC
TRBJ1-1,TRBV7-9,TRBD1,NA,CASSPAGTVNTEAFF,TGTGCCAGCAGCCCCGCCGGGACAGTGAACACTGAAGCTTTCTTT
TRBJ2-7,TRBV7-8,TRBD2,NA,CASSLLREGPKQYF,TGTGCCAGCAGCTTATTGCGGGAGGGGCCGAAACAGTACTTC
TRBJ2-7,TRBV5-1,TRBD1,NA,CASSLLSAGGLGEQYF,TGCGCCAGCAGCTTGTTGTCCGCAGGGGGCTTGGGCGAGCAGTACTTC
TRBJ1-2,TRBV10-3,TRBD1,NA,CAIRDRVSHGYTF,TGTGCCATCAGAGACAGGGTTAGCCATGGCTACACCTTC
TRBJ2-2,TRBV27,NA,NA,CASSNLTANTGELFF,TGTGCCAGCAGTAATTTAACAGCGAACACCGGGGAGCTGTTTTTT
TRBJ2-2,TRBV6-4,NA,NA,CASSQQVFTGELFF,TGTGCCAGCAGCCAGCAGGTCTTCACCGGGGAGCTGTTTTTT
TRBJ1-1,TRBV9,NA,NA,CASSVGLGGGNTEAFF,TGTGCCAGCAGCGTAGGACTCGGGGGAGGGAACACTGAAGCTTTCTTT
TRBJ1-6,TRBV19,NA,NA,CASTSQGEESNNSPLHF,TGTGCCAGTACCTCCCAAGGGGAGGAGAGCAATAATTCACCCCTCCACTTT
TRBJ2-1,TRBV7-9,NA,once,CASSFNSGMGEQFF,TGTGCCAGCAGCTTCAACTCAGGAATGGGTGAGCAGTTCTTC